A single sample is the source of the 18 T cell receptor beta chains below, sequenced in a study of T cells in Graves' hyperthyroidism and ophthalmopathy. Regions amplified from RNA transcripts were the TCR beta CDR3 regions. Initially, a first-round RT-PCR of the TCR CDR3 employed the HTBI primer set. TCRdb processed the multiplex PCR reads anew with MiXCR; each CDR3 protein has one entry. The sample has 700,000 to 850,000 distinct CDR3 sequences; roughly 32% are singletons. What was sequenced was blood. The source is a woman aged 40 to 55 with Graves' hyperthyroidism.

This clonotype turned up a few times. This sequence joins TRBV11-2 and TRBJ1-2; the D is unclear. Germline lookup yields CDR1 SGHAT and CDR2 FQNNGV. V was shortened by 5 bases and J by 4 bases, with 14 bases between the two germline ends. The CDR3 sequence is 14 residues long. The DNA for the CDR3 is TGTGCCAGCAGCCCGGGCCGGAGCTCCTATGGCTACACCTTC. Translated: CASSPGRSSYGYTF.

This clonotype was counted ten times or more. The genes are TRBV9 and TRBJ1-5; D is uncertain. Germline assignment: CDR1 SGDLS and CDR2 YYNGEE. V was shortened by 0 bases and J by 9 bases, with 10 bases between the two germline ends. The CDR3 extends over 13 amino acids. The CDR3 loop reads CASSVDGVGPQHF. DNA of the CDR3: TGTGCCAGCAGCGTAGACGGAGTGGGGCCCCAGCATTTT.

This clonotype was observed a handful of times. The rearrangement joins TRBV12-3 or TRBV12-4 to TRBJ2-7; possibly TRBD2 for D (6 bases). The V end lost 2 bases, the J end lost 3 bases, and 14 bases lay between the germline ends. The CDR3 consists of 15 residues. DNA of the CDR3: TGTGCCAGCAGTTTAAGGGCGGGGACGTTCTACGAGCAGTACTTC. This gives the protein CASSLRAGTFYEQYF.

Regarding this clonotype: This clone may be a read error of a much larger clone one base away. This chain uses TRBV7-9 with TRBJ1-5; the D is unclear. CDR3 length: 13 amino acids. The germline gives CDR1 SEHNR, CDR2 FQNEAQ (reference sequence). CDR3: CASSHHSNQSQHF. The CDR3 coding sequence is TGTGCCAGCAGCCACCATAGCAATCAGTCCCAGCATTTT.

This clonotype was seen more than once but under ten times. The chain employs TRBV12-3 or TRBV12-4 and TRBJ1-5; tentative D call: TRBD1 (5 bases). This CDR3 contains 14 residues. The V and J ends lost 3 bases and 2 bases respectively, with 8 bases between them. CDR3 protein: CASSFWGRNQPQHF. As DNA, the CDR3 is TGTGCCAGCAGTTTTTGGGGCCGCAATCAGCCCCAGCATTTT.

V is TRBV5-5 and J is TRBJ2-7, with a tentative D call TRBD1 (6 bases). Germline V gene data show CDR1 as SGHKS and CDR2 as YYEKEE (reference sequence). This CDR3 contains 11 residues. V shed 4 bases and J shed 12 bases, with 14 bases lying between them. As DNA, the CDR3 is TGTGCCAGCAGCAAGGGACAAATTTCGTACTTC. Its protein product is CASSKGQISYF.

The chain employs TRBV19 and TRBJ2-5; D gene ambiguous. The CDR3 is 12 residues long. The germline V gene encodes CDR1 LNHDA and CDR2 SQIVND (reference sequence). Trimming left V 1 base short and J 5 bases short, with 5 bases between. The CDR3, as DNA: TGTGCCAGTAGTATAGGCTATGAGACCCAGTACTTC. It specifies CASSIGYETQYF. The complete variable domain, with remaining parts taken from reference TRBV19 and TRBJ2-5, reads DGGITQSPKYLFRKEGQNVTLSCEQNLNHDAMYWYRQDPGQGLRLIYYSQIVNDFQKGDIAEGYSVSREKKESFPLTVTSAQKNPTAFYLCASSIGYETQYFGPGTRLLVL.

The V and J genes are TRBV10-3 and TRBJ2-6; perhaps TRBD2 as D (5 bases). The ends were cut back, 8 bases at V and 4 bases at J, with 12 bases in the middle. Germline CDR1 ENHRY, CDR2 SYGVKD. This CDR3 has 14 residues. CDR3 loop: CAIRGPTGANVLTF. The CDR3 nucleotides are TGTGCCATCCGAGGGCCGACAGGGGCCAACGTCCTGACTTTC.

To note about this clonotype: Since a much larger clone is just one base distant, this may be a read error. This chain joins TRBV2 and TRBJ2-7; D ambiguous. The germline CDR1 and CDR2 sequences are SNHLY and FYNNEI. The V end lost 5 bases, the J end lost 6 bases, and 17 bases lay between the germline ends. The CDR3 length is 14 residues. CDR3 DNA sequence: TGTGCCAGCAGTAAAGTGGTGATGGTGATCGAGCAGTACTTC. It is translated as CASSKVVMVIEQYF.

The sample holds many counts of this clonotype. The chain uses TRBV7-8 and TRBJ1-1; possible D gene TRBD1, 6 bases. Trimming took off 5 bases at V and 3 bases at J, with 16 bases between the two ends. Germline CDR1 and CDR2: SGHVS and FQNEAQ. CDR3 length: 15 residues. In DNA form, the CDR3 reads TGTGCCAGCAGCCCCAACAGGGCATGGTACACTGAAGCTTTCTTT. This gives the protein CASSPNRAWYTEAFF.

The rearrangement joins TRBV9 to TRBJ2-7, with 8 bases fitting TRBD2. This CDR3 spans 16 amino acids. Trimming took 5 bases from V and 2 from J; bases not matched to a gene: 12. CDR1 and CDR2 from the germline V gene are SGDLS and YYNGEE. As DNA, the CDR3 is TGTGCCAGCAGGAGGGGAAGCGGGGGAATCGCCTACGAGCAGTACTTC. Translating it yields CASRRGSGGIAYEQYF.

The chain's CDR3 is CSAEDLKGPSSYEQYF. DNA for the CDR3: TGCAGCGCTGAAGATCTTAAGGGACCGAGCTCCTACGAGCAGTACTTC. The rearrangement uses TRBV20-1 and TRBJ2-7; the D gene could be TRBD1 or TRBD2 (5 bases each). Germline V gives CDR1 DFQATT, CDR2 SNEGSKA (reference sequence). The CDR3 has 16 residues.

The genes are TRBV7-2 and TRBJ2-7; D might be TRBD2 (5 bases). From germline, CDR1 is SGHTA and CDR2 FQGNSA. Trimming took off 10 bases at V and 2 bases at J, with 15 bases between the two ends. The CDR3 length is 13 residues. The CDR3: CAISTDGTYEQYF. In DNA, the CDR3 is TGTGCCATCAGTACGGACGGGACCTACGAGCAGTACTTC.

This clonotype was observed a handful of times. The gene calls are TRBV6-2 or TRBV6-3 and TRBJ2-7, with D tentatively TRBD1 (6 bases). This CDR3 is 12 amino acids long. In germline, CDR1 is MNHEY, CDR2 SVGEGT. The V and J ends lost 8 bases and 3 bases respectively, with 11 bases between them. CDR3 sequence reads: CASSGHLYEQYF. In nucleotides, the CDR3 is TGTGCCAGCTCGGGACACCTCTACGAGCAGTACTTC.

The gene calls are TRBV5-1 and TRBJ1-3, with TRBD1 identical over 9 bases. The trim removed 3 bases at V and 3 bases at J, leaving 4 bases unmatched. This CDR3 spans 15 amino acids. Germline V CDR1 and CDR2: SGHRS, YFSETQ. The CDR3 sequence is CASSSGQGIGNTIYF. The CDR3 DNA is TGCGCCAGCAGCTCCGGACAGGGGATTGGAAACACCATATATTTT.

This clonotype appeared a few times. The chain carries TRBV25-1 and TRBJ2-7; D is perhaps TRBD1 (5 bases). Germline-derived CDR1 and CDR2 are MGHDK and SYGVNS. Trimming removed 3 bases at V and 5 bases at J, with 17 bases between. This CDR3 has 15 amino acids. CDR3 sequence (DNA): TGTGCCAGCAGTGACCAGTTCAAGGGGAACGACGAGCAGTACTTC. Amino acids: CASSDQFKGNDEQYF.

The chain uses TRBV2 and TRBJ1-4; maybe TRBD1 (5 bases). Trimming stripped 6 bases from V and 8 bases from J, with 22 bases between. Germline V lookup: CDR1 SNHLY, CDR2 FYNNEI. This CDR3 is built from 16 residues. For the CDR3, the DNA is TGTGCCAGCAGCCCCCTCGATGGAGGGGTGGAAGAAAAACTGTTTTTT. Protein sequence: CASSPLDGGVEEKLFF.

The rearrangement links TRBV6-5 to TRBJ2-7, with 9 bases aligning to TRBD1. The V and J ends lost 8 bases and 4 bases, in that order; junction bases with no gene match: 9. The CDR3 is 14 amino acids. Germline V gene sequence: CDR1 MNHEY, CDR2 SVGAGI. The CDR3 region is CASDEGTGLYEQYF. CDR3 nucleotide sequence: TGTGCCAGCGACGAGGGGACAGGGTTATACGAGCAGTACTTC.